This note documents a single T cell receptor beta chain sequence. No antigen is known for it. This entry comes from a study of T cells expressing NK-cell markers. Study-wide context: Most of the eight sequenced donors tested HCMV-seropositive; one tested seronegative. Study outcomes and limitations: A few donors' CD3+CD56-NKG2C+ cells were dominated by the same clonotypes. Dominant NKG2C+ clonotypes in five to seven donors made up about 1.0-7.0% of CD8+ T cells.

This CDR3 has 17 amino acids. Germline CDR1 reads LGHDT; CDR2 reads YNNKEL (reference sequence). TCRdb derives one entry per CDR3 protein from the 5' RACE reads, leaving out DNA. This sample contains roughly 430,000 distinct CDR3 sequences. The chain has TRBV3-1 and TRBJ1-5; the D call of TRBD1 rests on TCRdb alone, since no DNA is present to check it. The sample was blood T cells: a sorted CD56 or NKG2C T cell subset, CD4+ or CD8+ T cells, or bulk PBMC T cells (not recorded which). This clonotype was sampled from a woman aged 18 to 75 in good health. This chain's CDR3 is CASSRSGGYEGNQPQHF.